The 9 T cell receptor beta chains below were found in one sample sequenced in a study of Tregs in tolerant kidney transplant recipients. This table comes from immunoSEQ multiplex PCR, and its TCRdb copy is limited to in-frame clones, with some not included. The table has thousands of clones, about half seen once. Antigens of these TCRs are unknown. What was sequenced was CD4+ T cells from blood cultured with allogeneic cells. The source is a human donor in good health.

The chain employs TRBV29-1 and TRBJ2-3, with TRBD1 identical over 8 bases. Unmatched junction bases numbered 6, after V lost 1 base and J lost 3 bases. Germline-derived CDR1 and CDR2 are SQVTM and ANQGSEA. This CDR3 has 15 residues. The CDR3 loop is CSVEARRGLTDTQYF. The CDR3 DNA reads as TGCAGCGTTGAAGCTCGCAGGGGGCTAACAGATACGCAGTATTTT.

The rearrangement uses TRBV6-5 and TRBJ1-1; 7 bases are shared with TRBD1. CDR1 is MNHEY and CDR2 is SVGAGI in the germline V gene. The CDR3 has 13 residues. Trimming took 6 bases from V and 4 from J; bases not matched to a gene: 5. CDR3 amino acids: CASSGTVVTEAFF. The CDR3 DNA follows: TGTGCCAGCAGCGGGACAGTGGTCACTGAAGCTTTCTTT.

This clone appeared a single time. The chain uses TRBV5-1 and TRBJ1-4, with D possibly TRBD1 on 6 matching bases. The V and J ends lost 0 bases and 7 bases respectively, with 7 bases between them. The CDR3 has 13 residues. CDR1 and CDR2 (germline): SGHRS, YFSETQ. CDR3 region: CASSLDRAEKLFF. The DNA for the CDR3 is TGCGCCAGCAGCTTGGACAGGGCTGAAAAACTGTTTTTT. Combining the CDR3 with reference TRBV5-1 and TRBJ1-4 gives the whole variable domain KAGVTQTPRYLIKTRGQQVTLSCSPISGHRSVSWYQQTPGQGLQFLFEYFSETQRNKGNFPGRFSGRQFSNSRSEMNVSTLELGDSALYLCASSLDRAEKLFFGSGTQLSVL.

The chain employs TRBV7-6 and TRBJ1-3; D call uncertain. The CDR3 length is 11 residues. Trimming took 3 bases from V and 7 from J, leaving 4 bases between them. The germline V gene encodes CDR1 SGHVS and CDR2 FNYEAQ. This chain's CDR3 is CASSFTNTIYF. CDR3 sequence (DNA): TGTGCCAGCAGCTTTACGAACACCATATATTTT. Looking up the rest from reference TRBV7-6 and TRBJ1-3 gives the full variable domain: GAGVSQSPRYKVTKRGQDVALRCDPISGHVSLYWYRQALGQGPEFLTYFNYEAQQDKSGLPNDRFSAERPEGSISTLTIQRTEQRDSAMYRCASSFTNTIYFGEGSWLTVV.

The rearrangement joins TRBV29-1 to TRBJ2-5, with TRBD1 identical over 7 bases. Trimming at V came to 4 bases and at J to 1 base, leaving 12 bases not matched to a gene. Germline V gene data show CDR1 as SQVTM and CDR2 as ANQGSEA. CDR3 length equals 16 residues. CDR3 DNA: TGCAGCGTTGCGGGGCTCCGAGGGGGCGTCCAAGAGACCCAGTACTTC. Amino acid sequence: CSVAGLRGGVQETQYF.

This clone was detected a few times. The genes are TRBV9 and TRBJ1-1; D is unresolved. Between the trimmed V and J ends, which lost 4 bases and 4 bases, there was a span of 11 bases. The CDR3 covers 13 residues. Germline V gives CDR1 SGDLS, CDR2 YYNGEE. CDR3 DNA: TGTGCCAGCAGCTTTGGAGAGTTCACTGAAGCTTTCTTT. Protein: CASSFGEFTEAFF.

This clone was counted only a few times. The chain joins TRBV18 to TRBJ1-1; D remains ambiguous. CDR1 is KGHSH, CDR2 LQKENI, per germline. This CDR3 spans 13 amino acids. V was shortened by 1 base and J by 1 base, with 4 bases between the two germline ends. CDR3 loop: CASSPRQNTEAFF. CDR3 bases: TGTGCCAGCTCACCACGGCAGAACACTGAAGCTTTCTTT.

The genes are TRBV6-4 and TRBJ1-2; TRBD1 is a possible D gene (6 bases). V gave up 6 bases and J gave up 8 bases, with 16 bases separating them. The CDR3 length is 13 residues. In germline, CDR1 is MRHNA, CDR2 SNTAGT. The CDR3 region has the DNA TGTGCCAGCAGCCACAGGGAAAAGCAGGGCTACACCTTC. Its translation: CASSHREKQGYTF.

The chain employs TRBV10-3 and TRBJ2-2; TRBD2 might be the D (5 bases). There are 15 residues in the CDR3. The V and J ends lost 10 bases and 1 base respectively, with 16 bases between them. Looked up from germline, CDR1 is ENHRY and CDR2 is SYGVKD. The DNA for the CDR3 is TGTGCCACCGGGATGTTGATGAGGAACACCGGGGAGCTGTTTTTT. As protein: CATGMLMRNTGELFF.